The clone carrying this T cell receptor (beta chain) was recorded a few times. This specimen belongs to a study of blood T cell repertoires in COVID-19. Study details: Researchers got acute and convalescent COVID-19 samples from the United States, Italy and Spain. PBMCs, B-cell-depleted T cells, or T cells provided the cDNA or gDNA that made up the material.

As originally analysed: Amplification from reference gene primers served as the basis for estimated nucleated cell counts. This table comes from immunoSEQ multiplex PCR, and its TCRdb copy is limited to in-frame clones, with some not included. D and trimming come from the DNA, and the V and J calls and clone size come from that table. The sample has approximately 110,000 clones; approximately 90% are singletons. The sequenced sample was peripheral blood. The source is a woman in her 70s who had recovered from COVID-19.

The CDR3 DNA reads as TGTGCCACCAGGGTGGGGGGGACCGGGTACGAGCAGTACTTC. Translation: CATRVGGTGYEQYF. The chain joins TRBV15 to TRBJ2-7; 7 bases agree with TRBD2. The J segment lost 4 bases and the V segment lost 6 bases, leaving 9 bases of the junction unmatched. The CDR3 length is 14 residues. Per the germline V gene, CDR1 is LNHNV and CDR2 is YYDKDF (reference sequence).